The 3 T cell receptor beta chains below come from one sample, sequenced in a study of blood T cells in healthy people across ages. Using a J-beta primer mix together with a sample-barcoded 5' primer, a second PCR was run for roughly 6 to 12 cycles. TCRdb reprocessed the 5' RACE reads with MiXCR, giving one entry per CDR3 protein. Of approximately 1.5 million distinct CDR3 sequences in the sample, around 35% were seen once. The source material was blood. The receptors come from a woman younger than 45 in good health.

The genes are TRBV20-1 and TRBJ2-7; tentative D call: TRBD2 (6 bases). The CDR3 sequence is 13 residues long. CDR1 DFQATT and CDR2 SNEGSKA come from the germline V gene (reference sequence). Trimming stripped 0 bases from V and 4 bases from J, with 10 bases between. The CDR3 nucleotides read TGCAGTGCTAGAGAACCAGGGAGGTACGAGCAGTACTTC. Protein product: CSAREPGRYEQYF.

The sample holds a few counts of this clonotype. The CDR3 spells CATSDSPTGEQFF. The CDR3 DNA reads as TGTGCCACCAGTGATTCCCCGACCGGGGAGCAGTTCTTC. This sequence joins TRBV24-1 and TRBJ2-1; D unclear. Looked up from germline, CDR1 is KGHDR and CDR2 is SFDVKD. V was trimmed by 2 bases and J by 10 bases, leaving 11 bases between them. This CDR3 is built from 13 residues.

The chain combines TRBV11-2 with TRBJ1-2; TRBD1 is a possible D gene (5 bases). The germline CDR1 and CDR2 sequences are SGHAT and FQNNGV. CDR3 length: 13 residues. V lost 0 bases to trimming and J lost 8 bases, with 10 bases between them. The CDR3 here is CASSLDLQGGYTF. The CDR3 DNA reads as TGTGCCAGCAGCTTAGATCTCCAGGGCGGCTACACCTTC.